A few counts support the clone carrying this T cell receptor beta chain. No antigen is known for it. CD45RO/CCR7/CD25/CD127/CD95/CD27 staining was used to isolate CD4+ naive, central memory, regulatory and stem cell-like memory cells by sorting. With 6 bases clipped from V and 8 bases from J, the junction kept 5 bases outside the gene matches. Germline-derived CDR1 and CDR2 are MNHEY and SMNVEV (reference sequence). This CDR3 has 14 residues. The entirety of the isolated RNA underwent reverse transcription, so expressed TCRB transcripts were sequenced. Produced via immunoSEQ multiplex PCR; TCRdb's table is partial and in-frame only. The sample carries 120,000 or so clones, around 17% recorded once. The data are from a study of beta chain features in type 1 diabetes. Broader study findings: Shortening that was moderate but significant affected the TCRB CDR3s of Type 1 diabetes patients in all four CD4+ subsets.

The TCR originated in a young man with type 1 diabetes. The specimen was central memory CD4+ T cells from blood. The V call is TRBV27, the J call TRBJ1-6, with TRBD1 matching 9 bases. CDR3 nucleotides: TGTGCCAGCAGCCTCGGGACAGGGTATTCACCCCTCCACTTT. Translating gives CASSLGTGYSPLHF.